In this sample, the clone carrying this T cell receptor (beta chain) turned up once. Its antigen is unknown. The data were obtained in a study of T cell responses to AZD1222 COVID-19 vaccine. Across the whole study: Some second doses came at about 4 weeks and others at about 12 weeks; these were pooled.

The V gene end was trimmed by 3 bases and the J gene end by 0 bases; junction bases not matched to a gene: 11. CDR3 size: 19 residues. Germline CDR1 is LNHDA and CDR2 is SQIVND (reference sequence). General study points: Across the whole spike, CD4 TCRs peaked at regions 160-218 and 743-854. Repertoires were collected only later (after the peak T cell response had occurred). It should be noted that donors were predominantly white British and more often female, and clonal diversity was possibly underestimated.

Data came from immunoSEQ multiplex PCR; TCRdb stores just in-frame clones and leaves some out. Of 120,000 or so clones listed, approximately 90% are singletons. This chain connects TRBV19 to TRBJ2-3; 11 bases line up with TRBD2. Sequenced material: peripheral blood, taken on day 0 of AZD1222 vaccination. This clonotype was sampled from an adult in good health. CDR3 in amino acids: CASSITSGGPGSSTDTQYF. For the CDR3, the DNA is TGTGCCAGTAGTATTACTAGCGGGGGACCTGGATCTAGCACAGATACGCAGTATTTT.